A selection of T cell receptor beta chains follows, all from one sample in a study of blood T cell repertoires in COVID-19. Assay used: immunoSEQ multiplex PCR; TCRdb lists only in-frame clones, some missing. The data hold hundreds of thousands of clones, with more than 90% observed a single time. The sequencing input was PBMCs or T cells enriched from blood (not recorded which). The receptors originated from a man in his 60s who had recovered from COVID-19. Both conserved end residues are part of each CDR3. Each record gives: clone size, D gene, V gene, J gene, CDR3 protein, CDR3 DNA. The D gene is left open where the match is weak. Part of the rows lack a size; the others show once, few, many or a class for expanded clones.

clone size: NA; D gene: NA; V gene: TRBV4-1; J gene: TRBJ2-1; CDR3 protein: CASSQDGAKQRYNEQFF; CDR3 DNA: TGCGCCAGCAGCCAAGATGGGGCGAAACAAAGATACAATGAGCAGTTCTTC
clone size: NA; D gene: TRBD1; V gene: TRBV7-3; J gene: TRBJ2-5; CDR3 protein: CASSSGTVQETQYF; CDR3 DNA: TGTGCCAGCAGCTCAGGGACAGTTCAAGAGACCCAGTACTTC
clone size: NA; D gene: NA; V gene: TRBV4-3; J gene: TRBJ1-4; CDR3 protein: CASSQESGFGEKLFF; CDR3 DNA: TGCGCCAGCAGCCAAGAATCCGGGTTCGGGGAAAAACTGTTTTTT
clone size: NA; D gene: NA; V gene: TRBV19; J gene: TRBJ2-3; CDR3 protein: CASSDPGASTDTQYF; CDR3 DNA: TGTGCCAGTAGTGACCCAGGGGCGAGCACAGATACGCAGTATTTT
clone size: NA; D gene: TRBD1; V gene: TRBV19; J gene: TRBJ1-5; CDR3 protein: CASGRTGGSGNQPQHF; CDR3 DNA: TGTGCCAGTGGGCGGACAGGGGGCTCGGGCAATCAGCCCCAGCATTTT
clone size: NA; D gene: TRBD2; V gene: TRBV27; J gene: TRBJ2-2; CDR3 protein: CASSRAVAGVFAGELFF; CDR3 DNA: TGTGCCAGCAGTCGAGCTGTAGCGGGAGTTTTTGCCGGGGAGCTGTTTTTT
clone size: few; D gene: NA; V gene: TRBV12-3/TRBV12-4; J gene: TRBJ1-2; CDR3 protein: CASSLGAYGYTF; CDR3 DNA: TGTGCCAGCAGTTTAGGGGCCTATGGCTACACCTTC
clone size: NA; D gene: NA; V gene: TRBV7-3; J gene: TRBJ2-5; CDR3 protein: CASSLMGGAQETQYF; CDR3 DNA: TGTGCCAGCAGCTTAATGGGGGGGGCCCAAGAGACCCAGTACTTC
clone size: NA; D gene: NA; V gene: TRBV11-2; J gene: TRBJ2-3; CDR3 protein: CASRAGRTQYF; CDR3 DNA: TGTGCCAGCAGGGCAGGGCGTACGCAGTATTTT
clone size: NA; D gene: NA; V gene: TRBV18; J gene: TRBJ1-2; CDR3 protein: CASSPVEGNGYTF; CDR3 DNA: TGTGCCAGCTCACCAGTGGAGGGTAATGGCTACACCTTC
clone size: NA; D gene: TRBD2; V gene: TRBV7-9; J gene: TRBJ2-7; CDR3 protein: CATPGRGSYEQYF; CDR3 DNA: TGTGCCACCCCCGGGAGGGGCAGTTACGAGCAGTACTTC
clone size: NA; D gene: NA; V gene: TRBV7-9; J gene: TRBJ1-1; CDR3 protein: CASSLGAGTEAFF; CDR3 DNA: TGTGCCAGCAGCTTAGGGGCAGGGACTGAAGCTTTCTTT
clone size: NA; D gene: NA; V gene: TRBV4-2; J gene: TRBJ2-7; CDR3 protein: CASSQGYVGTYEQYF; CDR3 DNA: TGTGCCAGCAGCCAAGGATACGTCGGGACCTACGAGCAGTACTTC
clone size: NA; D gene: NA; V gene: TRBV27; J gene: TRBJ2-7; CDR3 protein: CASSLSGQGFSDEQYF; CDR3 DNA: TGTGCCAGCAGTTTATCGGGGCAGGGGTTCTCGGATGAGCAGTACTTC
clone size: NA; D gene: TRBD1; V gene: TRBV28; J gene: TRBJ1-6; CDR3 protein: CASSTGGGLDSPLHF; CDR3 DNA: TGTGCCAGCAGTACAGGGGGGGGATTGGATTCACCCCTCCACTTT
clone size: NA; D gene: TRBD2; V gene: TRBV7-3; J gene: TRBJ2-1; CDR3 protein: CASSESSGAYNEQFF; CDR3 DNA: TGTGCCAGCAGCGAATCTAGCGGAGCCTACAATGAGCAGTTCTTC
clone size: NA; D gene: NA; V gene: TRBV6-5; J gene: TRBJ1-1; CDR3 protein: CASSLTGFGEAFF; CDR3 DNA: TGTGCCAGCAGCCTAACAGGGTTCGGTGAAGCTTTCTTT
clone size: NA; D gene: NA; V gene: TRBV3-1/TRBV3-2; J gene: TRBJ2-7; CDR3 protein: CASSQSRAYEQYF; CDR3 DNA: TGTGCCAGCAGCCAGAGTCGAGCCTACGAGCAGTACTTC
clone size: NA; D gene: TRBD2; V gene: TRBV24-1; J gene: TRBJ2-1; CDR3 protein: CATSDLAGGGSEQFF; CDR3 DNA: TGTGCCACCAGTGATTTGGCGGGAGGGGGGAGTGAGCAGTTCTTC
clone size: once; D gene: TRBD1; V gene: TRBV12-5; J gene: TRBJ2-5; CDR3 protein: CASGLTPNDRGHQETQYF; CDR3 DNA: TGTGCTAGTGGTTTGACCCCAAATGACAGGGGGCATCAAGAGACCCAGTACTTC
clone size: NA; D gene: NA; V gene: TRBV18; J gene: TRBJ1-1; CDR3 protein: CASSPLDRGDTEAFF; CDR3 DNA: TGTGCCAGCTCACCATTGGATCGGGGAGACACTGAAGCTTTCTTT
clone size: once; D gene: TRBD1; V gene: TRBV3-1/TRBV3-2; J gene: TRBJ1-5; CDR3 protein: CASSQNQGARGQPQHF; CDR3 DNA: TGTGCCAGCAGCCAAAACCAGGGGGCTCGGGGTCAGCCCCAGCATTTT
clone size: NA; D gene: TRBD2; V gene: TRBV7-3; J gene: TRBJ2-1; CDR3 protein: CASSPGLDWSSYNEQFF; CDR3 DNA: TGTGCCAGCAGCCCCGGACTAGATTGGAGCTCCTACAATGAGCAGTTCTTC
clone size: NA; D gene: NA; V gene: TRBV7-9; J gene: TRBJ2-3; CDR3 protein: CASSLGQGSTDTQYF; CDR3 DNA: TGTGCCAGCAGCTTAGGCCAGGGAAGCACAGATACGCAGTATTTT
clone size: NA; D gene: NA; V gene: TRBV6-5; J gene: TRBJ2-1; CDR3 protein: CASSPRVEGQFF; CDR3 DNA: TGTGCCAGCAGTCCGAGGGTTGAGGGCCAGTTCTTC
clone size: NA; D gene: TRBD2; V gene: TRBV27; J gene: TRBJ2-3; CDR3 protein: CASNVAGGSPWTQYF; CDR3 DNA: TGTGCCAGCAACGTAGCGGGGGGTAGCCCCTGGACGCAGTATTTT
clone size: once; D gene: NA; V gene: TRBV15; J gene: TRBJ1-5; CDR3 protein: CATSRGGYLQEPQHF; CDR3 DNA: TGTGCCACCAGCAGAGGTGGCTACCTGCAGGAGCCCCAGCATTTT
clone size: NA; D gene: NA; V gene: TRBV30; J gene: TRBJ1-4; CDR3 protein: CAWSDLEKLFF; CDR3 DNA: TGTGCCTGGAGTGACTTAGAAAAACTGTTTTTT
clone size: NA; D gene: TRBD2; V gene: TRBV27; J gene: TRBJ2-7; CDR3 protein: CASTPLGTSSYEQYF; CDR3 DNA: TGTGCCAGCACCCCCCTCGGGACTAGCAGCTACGAGCAGTACTTC
clone size: NA; D gene: NA; V gene: TRBV9; J gene: TRBJ2-6; CDR3 protein: CASSVGGGPSGANVLTF; CDR3 DNA: TGTGCCAGCAGCGTAGGTGGCGGCCCCTCTGGGGCCAACGTCCTGACTTTC
clone size: few; D gene: NA; V gene: TRBV30; J gene: TRBJ1-6; CDR3 protein: CAWSVGSSNSPLHF; CDR3 DNA: TGTGCCTGGAGTGTAGGTAGCTCGAATTCACCCCTCCACTTT
clone size: NA; D gene: NA; V gene: TRBV6-2/TRBV6-3; J gene: TRBJ1-1; CDR3 protein: CASSYSSIDSRVGEAFF; CDR3 DNA: TGTGCCAGCAGTTACTCGTCAATTGACTCGAGGGTAGGTGAAGCTTTCTTT
clone size: NA; D gene: TRBD1; V gene: TRBV7-9; J gene: TRBJ2-7; CDR3 protein: CASSLAQGANEQYF; CDR3 DNA: TGTGCCAGCAGCTTAGCACAGGGGGCGAACGAGCAGTACTTC
clone size: few; D gene: NA; V gene: TRBV7-9; J gene: TRBJ2-1; CDR3 protein: CASRPRAPRQPSTGDEQFF; CDR3 DNA: TGTGCCAGCAGGCCCCGGGCCCCACGACAGCCCTCAACCGGAGATGAGCAGTTCTTC
clone size: NA; D gene: NA; V gene: TRBV11-3; J gene: TRBJ1-6; CDR3 protein: CASSLNGSPLHF; CDR3 DNA: TGTGCCAGCAGCTTAAACGGTTCACCCCTCCACTTT
clone size: NA; D gene: TRBD2; V gene: TRBV5-4; J gene: TRBJ2-2; CDR3 protein: CASSLDGGRGTGELFF; CDR3 DNA: TGTGCCAGCAGCTTGGATGGCGGGAGGGGCACCGGGGAGCTGTTTTTT
clone size: NA; D gene: NA; V gene: TRBV2; J gene: TRBJ1-6; CDR3 protein: CASIRGFGVSPLHF; CDR3 DNA: TGTGCCAGCATCAGGGGTTTCGGGGTTTCACCCCTCCACTTT
clone size: NA; D gene: NA; V gene: TRBV11-2; J gene: TRBJ1-6; CDR3 protein: CASSTREKISPLHF; CDR3 DNA: TGTGCCAGCAGCACCCGGGAGAAAATTTCACCCCTCCACTTT
clone size: NA; D gene: TRBD2; V gene: TRBV3-1/TRBV3-2; J gene: TRBJ2-7; CDR3 protein: CASSPTSRLAGGEQYF; CDR3 DNA: TGTGCCAGCAGCCCCACCTCCCGACTAGCGGGAGGCGAGCAGTACTTC
clone size: NA; D gene: NA; V gene: TRBV18; J gene: TRBJ1-2; CDR3 protein: CASSPNGGNQNYGYTF; CDR3 DNA: TGTGCCAGCTCACCAAACGGGGGGAACCAAAACTATGGCTACACCTTC
clone size: NA; D gene: NA; V gene: TRBV10-3; J gene: TRBJ1-1; CDR3 protein: CAISQGWTTEAFF; CDR3 DNA: TGTGCCATCAGCCAGGGATGGACCACTGAAGCTTTCTTT
clone size: NA; D gene: NA; V gene: TRBV7-9; J gene: TRBJ1-1; CDR3 protein: CASSLRVEAFF; CDR3 DNA: TGTGCCAGCAGCCTCCGGGTGGAAGCTTTCTTT
clone size: NA; D gene: NA; V gene: TRBV3-1/TRBV3-2; J gene: TRBJ2-7; CDR3 protein: CASSQDDRGMGAYEQYF; CDR3 DNA: TGTGCCAGCAGCCAAGATGACCGGGGAATGGGCGCCTACGAGCAGTACTTC
clone size: NA; D gene: TRBD2; V gene: TRBV18; J gene: TRBJ2-7; CDR3 protein: CASSPQGAGGLSYEQYF; CDR3 DNA: TGTGCCAGCTCACCACAAGGAGCGGGAGGACTATCCTACGAGCAGTACTTC
clone size: NA; D gene: NA; V gene: TRBV29-1; J gene: TRBJ2-1; CDR3 protein: CSVPPLAGGSLSEQFF; CDR3 DNA: TGCAGCGTTCCTCCCCTCGCAGGTGGCAGCCTTAGTGAGCAGTTCTTC
clone size: NA; D gene: TRBD1; V gene: TRBV5-6; J gene: TRBJ2-2; CDR3 protein: CASSPTGTGITGELFF; CDR3 DNA: TGTGCCAGCAGCCCGACCGGGACAGGGATAACCGGGGAGCTGTTTTTT
clone size: NA; D gene: NA; V gene: TRBV3-1/TRBV3-2; J gene: TRBJ1-3; CDR3 protein: CASSQEGAKGNTIYF; CDR3 DNA: TGTGCCAGCAGCCAAGAGGGGGCGAAAGGAAACACCATATATTTT
clone size: NA; D gene: NA; V gene: TRBV9; J gene: TRBJ1-3; CDR3 protein: CASSAYPGASGNTIYF; CDR3 DNA: TGTGCCAGCAGCGCATACCCAGGGGCCTCTGGAAACACCATATATTTT
clone size: NA; D gene: TRBD2; V gene: TRBV5-4; J gene: TRBJ2-1; CDR3 protein: CASSLGLAASGEQFF; CDR3 DNA: TGTGCCAGCAGCTTAGGACTAGCGGCCTCGGGTGAGCAGTTCTTC
clone size: NA; D gene: NA; V gene: TRBV10-3; J gene: TRBJ2-7; CDR3 protein: CAISDTGASSYEQYF; CDR3 DNA: TGTGCCATCAGTGATACTGGGGCAAGTAGTTACGAGCAGTACTTC
clone size: NA; D gene: NA; V gene: TRBV2; J gene: TRBJ1-5; CDR3 protein: CASSERGSGFVNQPQHF; CDR3 DNA: TGTGCCAGCAGTGAAAGGGGGTCAGGGTTTGTCAATCAGCCCCAGCATTTT
clone size: NA; D gene: NA; V gene: TRBV3-1/TRBV3-2; J gene: TRBJ2-5; CDR3 protein: CASSQEGPQETQYF; CDR3 DNA: TGTGCCAGCAGTCAGGAGGGCCCCCAAGAGACCCAGTACTTC
clone size: NA; D gene: NA; V gene: TRBV5-1; J gene: TRBJ2-1; CDR3 protein: CASSRDFYNEQFF; CDR3 DNA: TGCGCCAGCAGCCGGGACTTCTACAATGAGCAGTTCTTC
clone size: NA; D gene: TRBD2; V gene: TRBV10-3; J gene: TRBJ2-1; CDR3 protein: CAISGVWLGAGGSYNEQFF; CDR3 DNA: TGTGCCATCAGTGGAGTGTGGTTAGGAGCGGGGGGATCCTACAATGAGCAGTTCTTC
clone size: NA; D gene: NA; V gene: TRBV5-4; J gene: TRBJ1-2; CDR3 protein: CASSWGGSNYGYTF; CDR3 DNA: TGTGCCAGCAGCTGGGGGGGATCTAACTATGGCTACACCTTC
clone size: NA; D gene: NA; V gene: TRBV7-8; J gene: TRBJ2-1; CDR3 protein: CASAEGKYNEQFF; CDR3 DNA: TGTGCCAGCGCGGAGGGGAAATACAATGAGCAGTTCTTC
clone size: once; D gene: TRBD1; V gene: TRBV28; J gene: TRBJ1-5; CDR3 protein: CASTGDRLLGGNQPQHF; CDR3 DNA: TGTGCCAGCACCGGGGACAGGCTACTTGGGGGCAATCAGCCCCAGCATTTT